Below, 24 T cell receptor beta chains from the same sample are listed, as sequenced in a study of MAIT cells during Salmonella Paratyphi A infection. Study-wide points: Oligoclonal MAIT cells preferred TRBV20 and TRBV6, with usage seemingly unaffected by infection.

No antigens are known for them. The time point denotes: before S. Paratyphi A challenge (baseline). The MAIT cell gate was Valpha7.2+ CD161+ T cells, sorted by flow cytometry. TCRdb ran MiXCR on the 5' RACE reads and lists one entry per CDR3 protein. This table holds just over 1,400 distinct CDR3 sequences, 52% found once. The input for sequencing was MAIT cells from blood, taken at the first sampling point of the challenge study. The receptor set was obtained from a person between 18 and 70 years old who was deliberately infected with Salmonella Paratyphi A in a paratyphoid fever challenge study.

For this clonotype: Because it lacks the conserved phenylalanine or tryptophan at the end, this CDR3 is likely a read error. The DNA is left out, because the CDR3 cannot be placed on it with certainty; the CDR3 is given as TCRdb lists it. The chain joins TRBV4-3 to TRBJ1-1. Germline assignment: CDR1 LGHNA and CDR2 YSLEER. Including both end residues, the CDR3 is 14 amino acids long. The CDR3 protein is CASSRNREGKEEGG.

CDR3 sequence (DNA): TGTGCCAGCAGTGAACTAGCGGGGGGGAATGAGCAGTTCTTC. This translates into CASSELAGGNEQFF. J is TRBJ2-1 and V is TRBV6-1; TRBD2 matches 12 bases. V lost 2 bases, J lost 7 bases, and 0 bases stayed unmatched. Germline loops: CDR1 MNHNS, CDR2 SASEGT. The CDR3 loop spans 14 amino acids.

This chain uses TRBV7-8 with TRBJ2-1; 10 nucleotides align to TRBD2. The germline V gene has CDR1 SGHVS and CDR2 FQNEAQ. V lost 5 bases and J lost 3; bases outside the gene matches: 7. The CDR3 has 16 residues. The CDR3 loop is CASSTNIAGGYNEQFF. The CDR3 DNA is TGTGCCAGCAGCACCAATATAGCGGGAGGCTACAATGAGCAGTTCTTC.

The table lists this clonotype with a count of one. It is likely a read error, because the conserved phenylalanine at the end of the CDR3 is missing. The DNA is left out, because the CDR3 cannot be placed on it with certainty; the CDR3 is given as TCRdb lists it. V is TRBV6-2 or TRBV6-3 and J is TRBJ1-5; the DNA was not used to check the table's D call, TRBD1. CDR1 and CDR2 (germline): MNHEY, SVGEGT. The CDR3 spans 14 residues, counting both ends. The CDR3 here is CASSWDSENQPKKG.

The chain links TRBV25-1 to TRBJ1-1; 8 bases are shared with TRBD1. The CDR3 is made up of 14 amino acids. The junction had 3 bases not matched to a gene; V was cut back by 5 bases and J by 1 base. CDR1 is MGHDK and CDR2 is SYGVNS in the germline V gene. CDR3 residues: CASSQQGENTEAFF. The CDR3 region has the DNA TGTGCCAGCAGTCAACAGGGGGAGAACACTGAAGCTTTCTTT.

Worth noting for this clonotype: Lacking the conserved final phenylalanine or tryptophan, this CDR3 likely reflects a read error. No DNA is shown, since the ends of the CDR3 on it are uncertain; the CDR3 is the one TCRdb lists. Here the CDR3 reads CASSDSGT. The V gene is TRBV6-4, the J gene TRBJ2-6. The CDR3 sequence runs 8 residues, both termini included. CDR1 is MRHNA, CDR2 SNTAGT, per germline.

The chain links TRBV20-1 to TRBJ2-1; D unresolved. The V and J ends lost 5 bases and 6 bases respectively, with 14 bases between them. The CDR3 covers 13 residues. Germline V gene sequence: CDR1 DFQATT, CDR2 SNEGSKA (reference sequence). In DNA, the CDR3 is TGCAGTGCTCTAGGCCCTCCTGCCAATGAGCAGTTCTTC. Translation: CSALGPPANEQFF.

This clonotype was recorded a few times. The rearrangement uses TRBV20-1 and TRBJ2-7; TRBD1 agrees at 11 bases. The length of the CDR3 is 13 residues. After removal of 7 bases from V and 6 bases from J, the junction contained 8 bases not matched to a gene. CDR1 is DFQATT, CDR2 SNEGSKA, per germline (reference sequence). CDR3 residues: CSEVGTGGSEQYF. Written as DNA, the CDR3 is TGCAGTGAAGTGGGGACAGGGGGGAGCGAGCAGTACTTC.

The chain carries TRBV4-2 and TRBJ2-3; 11 positions agree with TRBD2. V lost 0 bases and J lost 2; bases outside the gene matches: 7. Germline V gene lookup returns CDR1 LGHNA and CDR2 YNFKEQ. This CDR3 region has 18 residues. CDR3 nucleotides: TGTGCCAGCAGCCAAGAGAGGGGTAGCGGGAGGGCCACAGATACGCAGTATTTT. It encodes CASSQERGSGRATDTQYF.

This chain joins TRBV20-1 and TRBJ2-2; TRBD2 agrees at 7 bases. The length of the CDR3 is 15 residues. Looked up from germline, CDR1 is DFQATT and CDR2 is SNEGSKA (reference sequence). Trimming cost V 5 bases and J 3 bases; bases outside gene matches: 9. In DNA form, the CDR3 reads TGCAGTGCTCAAGACGTGGGGGGGGACACCGGGGAGCTGTTTTTT. As protein: CSAQDVGGDTGELFF.

The chain recombines TRBV4-2 with TRBJ2-6, with TRBD1 as a possible D gene (6 bases). Trimming removed 1 base at V and 4 bases at J, with 8 bases between. The CDR3 is 15 residues long. Germline lookup yields CDR1 LGHNA and CDR2 YNFKEQ. In DNA, the CDR3 is TGTGCCAGCAGCCAAGGGGACACCGGGGCCAACGTCCTGACTTTC. Protein product: CASSQGDTGANVLTF.

This clonotype was counted a few times. The V and J genes are TRBV6-4 and TRBJ2-5; 7 positions agree with TRBD2. The junction had 9 bases not matched to a gene; V was cut back by 4 bases and J by 1 base. This CDR3 has 16 residues. Germline loops: CDR1 MRHNA, CDR2 SNTAGT. CDR3 protein: CASSARDGGGQETQYF. For the CDR3, the DNA is TGTGCCAGCAGTGCTAGAGATGGGGGGGGCCAAGAGACCCAGTACTTC.

A word on this clonotype: The missing conserved phenylalanine or tryptophan at the end of this CDR3 makes a read error likely. V and J are TRBV20-1 and TRBJ1-5; 8 bases match TRBD1. The CDR3 has 15 residues. Losses at the gene ends were 0 bases for V and 6 bases for J; bases not matched to a gene: 7. Germline lookup yields CDR1 DFQATT and CDR2 SNEGSKA (reference sequence). CDR3 in amino acids: CSARDPQGASQPQHV. As DNA, the CDR3 is TGCAGTGCTAGAGATCCGCAGGGGGCGAGTCAGCCCCAGCATGTT.

This clonotype was recorded once. A much larger clonotype is one base distant, so this may be a read error. V gene TRBV6-1 combines with J gene TRBJ1-6; TRBD1 matches at 9 bases. The CDR3 contains 14 residues. CDR1 is MNHNS, CDR2 SASEGT, per germline. This CDR3 is CATTRTGEESPLYF. The CDR3 DNA follows: TGTGCCACCACCCGGACAGGGGAAGAGTCACCCCTCTACTTT.

By share, this clonotype counts as large. V gene TRBV6-4 combines with J gene TRBJ2-6, with 7 bases matching TRBD1. The CDR3 totals 16 residues. J lost 4 bases, V lost 4 bases, and 7 bases had no gene match. Per germline, CDR1 MRHNA and CDR2 SNTAGT. DNA for the CDR3: TGTGCCAGCAGTGGAGGGGGCGGTACAGGGGCCAACGTCCTGACTTTC. Translation: CASSGGGGTGANVLTF.

This clonotype occurred once. V usage is TRBV20-1 and J usage is TRBJ2-2, with TRBD2 matching over 9 bases. The germline gives CDR1 DFQATT, CDR2 SNEGSKA (reference sequence). With V trimmed by 6 bases and J by 3 bases, 8 bases remained unmatched. CDR3 length: 15 amino acids. The CDR3 protein is CSASSASGDTGELFF. In nucleotides, the CDR3 is TGCAGTGCCAGCAGTGCTAGCGGGGACACCGGGGAGCTGTTTTTT.

This clonotype is termed hyperexpanded. The chain uses TRBV7-3 and TRBJ2-7; no clear D. This CDR3 has 14 residues. Trimming removed 5 bases from V and 2 bases from J, with 13 bases in between. CDR1 SGHTA and CDR2 FQGTGA come from the germline V gene. The CDR3 here is CASSPYSLPYEQYF. CDR3 coding DNA: TGTGCCAGCAGCCCCTACAGCCTCCCCTACGAGCAGTACTTC.

Note on this clonotype: This CDR3 fails to terminate in the conserved phenylalanine or tryptophan, so it likely reflects a read error. The DNA is left out, because the CDR3 cannot be placed on it with certainty; the CDR3 is given as TCRdb lists it. CDR3 in amino acids: CASSDGQGGEEKRKG. V gene TRBV6-4 combines with J gene TRBJ1-6. The CDR3 is 15 residues long, ends included. CDR1 and CDR2 from the germline V gene are MRHNA and SNTAGT.

As regards this clonotype: This CDR3 fails to terminate in the conserved phenylalanine or tryptophan, so it likely reflects a read error. The DNA is omitted, as the CDR3 cannot be located on it reliably, and the CDR3 follows TCRdb's listing. The chain combines TRBV6-2 or TRBV6-3 with TRBJ2-7; the D call of TRBD2 is as the table states it, not checked on the DNA. Germline values: CDR1 MNHEY, CDR2 SVGEGT. Both ends counted, the CDR3 spans 15 residues. This CDR3 reads CASSLDSTSGKEKEL.

About this clonotype itself: No conserved phenylalanine or tryptophan ends this CDR3, so it is likely a read error. It is unclear where the CDR3 begins or ends on the DNA, so no DNA is shown, and the CDR3 is as TCRdb lists it. The CDR3 loop reads CSAREGREKGEKEG. The chain joins TRBV20-1 to TRBJ2-7; TRBD1 is the table's D call and was not checked against the DNA. The CDR3 contains 14 residues when both ends are counted. The germline CDR1 and CDR2 sequences are DFQATT and SNEGSKA (reference sequence).

This clonotype is large within its sample. This chain connects TRBV29-1 to TRBJ2-6; D gene uncertain. Per the germline V gene, CDR1 is SQVTM and CDR2 is ANQGSEA. Trimming stripped 1 base from V and 0 bases from J, with 7 bases between. The CDR3 covers 15 residues. CDR3 nucleotide sequence: TGCAGCGTTGAAGTCGGCGGCTCTGGGGCCAACGTCCTGACTTTC. This encodes CSVEVGGSGANVLTF. The entire variable domain, with the rest obtained from reference TRBV29-1 and TRBJ2-6, is as follows: SAVISQKPSRDICQRGTSLTIQCQVDSQVTMMFWYRQQPGQSLTLIATANQGSEATYESGFVIDKFPISRPNLTFSTLTVSNMSPEDSSIYLCSVEVGGSGANVLTFGAGSRLTVL.

The chain uses TRBV20-1 and TRBJ2-1, with D perhaps being TRBD1 or TRBD2 (5 bases each). Germline V gene lookup returns CDR1 DFQATT and CDR2 SNEGSKA (reference sequence). The CDR3 sequence is 14 residues long. With 3 bases removed from V and 4 bases from J, the gap between germline ends came to 13 bases. The CDR3 is CSASEGTDYNEQFF. The CDR3 coding sequence is TGCAGTGCTAGTGAAGGGACGGATTACAATGAGCAGTTCTTC.

As for this clonotype: The conserved closing phenylalanine or tryptophan is absent in this CDR3, likely reflecting a read error. It is unclear where the CDR3 begins or ends on the DNA, so no DNA is shown, and the CDR3 is as TCRdb lists it. This chain joins TRBV6-1 and TRBJ2-2; the D segment call TRBD1 is taken from the table without a DNA check. The CDR3 contains 15 residues when both ends are counted. CDR1 is MNHNS, CDR2 SASEGT, per germline. The CDR3 sequence: CASSAGTGDTGERGG.

Concerning this clonotype: Likely a read error: the CDR3 ends without its conserved phenylalanine or tryptophan. The limits of the CDR3 on the DNA are not certain, so only TCRdb's listed CDR3 is given. This chain uses TRBV20-1 with TRBJ1-5; the table names TRBD1, a call not compared with the DNA. Germline CDR1 and CDR2: DFQATT and SNEGSKA (reference sequence). The CDR3 sequence runs 14 residues, both termini included. CDR3 protein: CSAIGQGEGKKKKG.